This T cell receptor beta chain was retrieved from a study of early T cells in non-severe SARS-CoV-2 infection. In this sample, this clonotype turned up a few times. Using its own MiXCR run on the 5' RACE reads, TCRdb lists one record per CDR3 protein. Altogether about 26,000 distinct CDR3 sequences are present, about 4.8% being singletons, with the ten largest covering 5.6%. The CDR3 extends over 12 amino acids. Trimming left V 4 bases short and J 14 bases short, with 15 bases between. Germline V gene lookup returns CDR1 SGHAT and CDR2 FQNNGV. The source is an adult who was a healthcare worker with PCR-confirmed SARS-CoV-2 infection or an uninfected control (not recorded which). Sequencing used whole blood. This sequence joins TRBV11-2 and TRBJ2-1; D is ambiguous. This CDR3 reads CASSSLSSRKFF. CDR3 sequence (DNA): TGTGCCAGCAGCTCCCTCAGTAGTCGGAAGTTCTTC.